These T cell receptor beta chains were read from a single sample in a study of T cell responses to AZD1222 COVID-19 vaccine. Produced via immunoSEQ multiplex PCR; TCRdb's table is partial and in-frame only. This sample has some 250,000 clones, with 94% found just once. This specimen was peripheral blood, taken 28 days after the second AZD1222 dose. The receptor set was obtained from an adult who received the AZD1222 COVID-19 vaccine. The CDR3 runs from the conserved cysteine through the conserved F or W. The D gene is left open where the match is weak. Clone size is stated in some rows and not others, as once, few, many or a class when expanded.

j_call,cdr3_length,clone_size,d_call,v_call,cdr3_aa,cdr3_nt
TRBJ1-2,8,NA,NA,TRBV20-1,CSPQGYTF,TGCAGTCCCCAGGGCTACACCTTC
TRBJ1-1,14,NA,TRBD1,TRBV27,CASSGGQGNTEAFF,TGTGCCAGCAGTGGGGGACAGGGGAACACTGAAGCTTTCTTT
TRBJ1-1,15,NA,NA,TRBV27,CASSLSRGANTEAFF,TGTGCCAGCAGTTTATCGAGGGGTGCGAACACTGAAGCTTTCTTT
TRBJ2-7,15,NA,TRBD2,TRBV27,CASIGRAGTAYEQYF,TGTGCCAGCATTGGGAGGGCAGGGACGGCCTACGAGCAGTACTTC
TRBJ2-7,13,NA,NA,TRBV28,CASSTPGRYEQYF,TGTGCCAGCAGTACCCCGGGGAGGTACGAGCAGTACTTC
TRBJ1-4,15,NA,NA,TRBV5-6,CASSLADAANEKLFF,TGTGCCAGCAGCTTGGCCGATGCGGCTAATGAAAAACTGTTTTTT
TRBJ1-3,14,few,NA,TRBV5-1,CASSLEMTGNTIYF,TGCGCCAGCAGCTTGGAGATGACTGGAAACACCATATATTTT
TRBJ1-2,12,NA,NA,TRBV7-9,CASSPTLSGYTF,TGTGCCAGCAGCCCGACCCTGTCGGGCTACACCTTC
TRBJ1-2,10,NA,NA,TRBV2,CASRTYGYTF,TGTGCCAGCAGGACCTATGGCTACACCTTC
TRBJ2-3,16,NA,NA,TRBV5-4,CASSSPAGNFTDTQYF,TGTGCCAGCAGCTCACCCGCCGGGAACTTCACAGATACGCAGTATTTT
TRBJ2-2,16,few,NA,TRBV18,CASSPRGVALTGELFF,TGTGCCAGCTCACCTCGGGGCGTGGCTCTCACCGGGGAGCTGTTTTTT
TRBJ2-3,15,NA,TRBD1,TRBV2,CASRWTGTSTDTQYF,TGTGCCAGCAGGTGGACAGGGACTAGCACAGATACGCAGTATTTT
TRBJ1-2,14,NA,TRBD1,TRBV6-6,CACSPTQGAHGYTF,TGTGCCTGCAGCCCCACCCAGGGGGCTCATGGCTACACCTTC
TRBJ2-7,14,NA,TRBD1,TRBV11-2,CASSSLQTGYEQYF,TGTGCCAGCAGCTCCCTGCAGACAGGGTACGAGCAGTACTTC
TRBJ2-7,13,NA,NA,TRBV5-8,CASSSGQGGEQYF,TGTGCCAGCAGTAGTGGTCAGGGGGGCGAGCAGTACTTC
TRBJ1-5,13,NA,NA,TRBV3-1/TRBV3-2,CASSQDRFEPQHF,TGTGCCAGCAGCCAAGATCGGTTTGAGCCCCAGCATTTT
TRBJ2-2,14,NA,NA,TRBV2,CASTPRGGTGELFF,TGTGCCAGCACCCCGCGGGGAGGAACCGGGGAGCTGTTTTTT
TRBJ2-3,11,NA,NA,TRBV3-1/TRBV3-2,CASRGRDTQYF,TGTGCCAGCAGGGGGAGGGATACGCAGTATTTT
TRBJ1-1,13,NA,NA,TRBV7-3,CASSWVVGTEAFF,TGTGCCAGCAGCTGGGTAGTGGGGACTGAAGCTTTCTTT
TRBJ1-1,13,NA,NA,TRBV3-1/TRBV3-2,CASSQGRNTEAFF,TGTGCCAGCAGCCAAGGACGGAACACTGAAGCTTTCTTT
TRBJ2-7,14,NA,NA,TRBV27,CASTADVRRSEQYF,TGTGCCAGCACCGCGGACGTCAGGAGATCCGAGCAGTACTTC
TRBJ2-7,16,NA,TRBD2,TRBV28,CAIDASGDFSSYEQYF,TGTGCCATTGATGCGAGCGGGGACTTTAGCTCCTACGAGCAGTACTTC
TRBJ1-3,14,once,NA,TRBV4-1,CASSQRQDTNTIYF,TGCGCCAGCAGCCAACGGCAGGATACAAACACCATATATTTT
TRBJ1-4,14,NA,NA,TRBV2,CASSARTLNEKLFF,TGTGCCAGCAGTGCGCGGACCCTTAATGAAAAACTGTTTTTT
TRBJ2-5,13,NA,NA,TRBV10-3,CAISESAEETQYF,TGTGCCATCAGTGAGTCTGCTGAAGAGACCCAGTACTTC
TRBJ2-3,14,NA,NA,TRBV5-4,CASSLDSASDTQYF,TGTGCCAGCAGCTTGGATAGCGCGTCAGATACACAGTATTTT
TRBJ1-6,14,NA,NA,TRBV7-9,CASSIQDGNSPLHF,TGTGCCAGCAGCATACAGGATGGTAATTCACCCCTCCACTTT
TRBJ1-5,15,NA,TRBD1,TRBV19,CASSRETGRDQPQHF,TGTGCCAGTAGCCGAGAGACAGGGCGGGATCAGCCCCAGCATTTT
TRBJ2-7,11,NA,TRBD1,TRBV20-1,CSAGGQGKQYF,TGCAGTGCTGGGGGACAGGGGAAGCAGTACTTC
TRBJ1-4,14,NA,NA,TRBV9,CASSVGDRNQKLFF,TGTGCCAGCAGCGTAGGGGACCGAAATCAAAAACTGTTTTTT
TRBJ2-2,13,NA,NA,TRBV12-3/TRBV12-4,CASSLQENGELFF,TGTGCCAGCAGTTTACAGGAAAACGGGGAGCTGTTTTTT
TRBJ2-7,14,NA,NA,TRBV11-2,CASSLTGAGYEQYF,TGTGCCAGCAGCTTAACGGGGGCAGGCTACGAGCAGTACTTC
TRBJ1-3,15,NA,NA,TRBV5-1,CASSEMTGVGNTIYF,TGCGCCAGCAGCGAGATGACTGGGGTAGGAAACACCATATATTTT
TRBJ2-7,15,once,NA,TRBV28,CASSLLAGTSYEQYF,TGTGCCAGCAGTTTATTGGCGGGAACCTCCTACGAGCAGTACTTC
TRBJ2-7,11,NA,NA,TRBV12-3/TRBV12-4,CASSFLGEQYF,TGTGCCAGCAGTTTTCTGGGGGAGCAGTACTTC
TRBJ2-7,14,NA,NA,TRBV5-1,CASSPSSSSYEQYF,TGCGCCAGCAGCCCATCATCGAGCTCCTACGAGCAGTACTTC
TRBJ2-2,14,NA,NA,TRBV19,CASSTRDSSGELFF,TGTGCCAGTAGTACCCGGGACTCGTCCGGGGAGCTGTTTTTT